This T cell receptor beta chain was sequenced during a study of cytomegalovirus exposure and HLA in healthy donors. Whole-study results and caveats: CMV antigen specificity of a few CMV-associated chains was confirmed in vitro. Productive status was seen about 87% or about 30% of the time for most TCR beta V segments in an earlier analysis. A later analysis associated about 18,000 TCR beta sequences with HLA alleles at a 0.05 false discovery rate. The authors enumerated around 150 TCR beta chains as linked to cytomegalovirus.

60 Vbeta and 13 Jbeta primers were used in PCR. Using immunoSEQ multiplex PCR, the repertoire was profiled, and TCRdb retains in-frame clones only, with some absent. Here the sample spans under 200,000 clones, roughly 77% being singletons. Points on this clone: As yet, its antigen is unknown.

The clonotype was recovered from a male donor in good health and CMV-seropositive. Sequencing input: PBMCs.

The CDR3 nucleotides read TGTGCCAGCAGCGCAGGAGGAAACACCATATATTTT. Its protein is CASSAGGNTIYF. V is TRBV7-9 and J is TRBJ1-3; unclear D gene. The germline V and J ends were trimmed by 5 bases and 4 bases, with 6 bases remaining between them. This CDR3 has 12 amino acids. Germline V lookup: CDR1 SEHNR, CDR2 FQNEAQ (reference sequence). Full variable domain (rest looked up from reference TRBV7-9 and TRBJ1-3): DTGVSQNPRHKITKRGQNVTFRCDPISEHNRLYWYRQTLGQGPEFLTYFQNEAQLEKSRLLSDRFSAERPKGSFSTLEIQRTEQGDSAMYLCASSAGGNTIYFGEGSWLTVV.